This entry concerns a single T cell receptor beta chain. Its antigen is not yet known. This sample stems from a study of cytomegalovirus exposure and HLA in healthy donors (dated by TCRdb to 2015 to 2018). Regarding the research as a whole: According to an earlier analysis of a few hundred of the donors, roughly 180 million T cells yielded 95 million to 140 million unique TCR beta sequences and 276 Gb of sequence data. In an earlier analysis of 587 of the donors, high-throughput TCR beta sequencing was used to judge whether each TCR beta V gene segment behaved as functional or pseudogenic. An early release that covered about 600 HLA-typed donors contained approximately 300 gigabases of sequencing data and roughly 84 million unique TCR sequences. To predict cytomegalovirus infection status, the study combined high-throughput TCR immunosequencing, statistical association of individual TCRs with disease status, and machine learning. In a later genetic analysis, genome-wide SNP genotypes for about 60% of the 666 donors were used, and that subset was treated as a discovery cohort. Every discovery cohort repertoire had been produced on one sequencing platform. Using immunosequencing, the study profiled T cell repertoires from 500 to 800 subjects and related those repertoires to cytomegalovirus serostatus. Four or five DR-DQ haplotypes were handled as single units for association and clustering, since linkage in the cohort was strong. The study was designed to test whether signatures of past pathogen exposure could be identified by cataloging public T cell receptors. HLA typing included class I and class II loci at four-digit resolution. Across some 400 genotyped donors of the cohort, an average of about 240,000 unique TCR beta nucleotide sequences per donor were sequenced, and roughly 20% of those sequences were non-productive. A later analysis re-analyzed previously published TCR beta repertoires from hundreds of donors and added high-resolution HLA genotyping to study TCR occurrence patterns. Of the roughly 390 genotyped donors, 81% were placed in the genetic ancestry cluster associated with self-reported Caucasian donors. Rather than using new phenotypic data, the later analysis identified candidate immune exposures from TCR beta sequences and from how often those sequences occurred across donors. Donor age, sex, ethnicity and CMV serostatus were collected together with the repertoire data. Besides the first cohort of roughly 700 subjects, a separate validation cohort made up of around 120 different subjects was used. Typing coverage varied by locus: roughly 620-640 donors for A, B, C, DRB1 and DQB1; some 520 for DQA1; over 600 for DPA1; roughly 470 for DPB1. The paper's findings and limits, for the study overall: Immune exposure information for the cohort was limited to CMV serostatus. In a later genetic analysis, a missense DCLRE1C variant was associated with V-gene and J-gene trimming of TCR beta chains, and the association was replicated in an independent cohort. In a later analysis, most CMV-associated TCR beta chains were found to appear HLA-restricted, with HLA associations seemingly driven largely by CMV exposure. The sequencing pipeline was judged likely to have produced a cluster of highly shared sequence variants as a technical artifact. It was suggested by the authors that the approach could potentially be generalized to other disease states and immunological phenotypes. Because counts were too low, 15 to 20 rarely observed V segments, including chromosome 9 orphons, were excluded from the earlier analysis of several hundred of the donors. Several of the top co-occurrence clusters appeared to be linked to parvovirus B19, influenza, CMV and Epstein-Barr virus, according to a later analysis. In both the original and validation cohorts, the classifier was reported to diagnose cytomegalovirus status with high specificity and sensitivity. Compared with the approximately 600-donor mean, donors in an Asian-associated ancestry cluster had fewer N-insertions in productive TCRs, according to a later genetic analysis. Some IMGT-functional V segments, including TRBV6-2 and TRBV6-3, could not be told apart with the 87-base-pair reads, so those segments were excluded. This cohort had only TCR beta chains sequenced, and the lack of alpha or paired-chain data limited which features could be detected. Correlated functional status among segregating V segments might be attributable to linkage disequilibrium, but an unknown experimental factor could not be ruled out. Three of the identified cytomegalovirus-associated TCR beta chains were confirmed in vitro to be specific for cytomegalovirus antigens. In a later analysis, the rate of TCR association differed among HLA loci, with DRB1 alleles having the most associated TCRs and HLA-C alleles having the fewest. A later analysis found that HLA-associated TCR beta chains were more clonally expanded and had lower generation probabilities than equally common non-associated chains. When HLA alleles, especially DR and DQ, strongly co-occurred, attributing TCR associations to individual alleles was difficult. A further reported finding was that TCR beta sequences accurately predicted the HLA-A and HLA-B alleles for most subjects in the first cohort. The study gave a list of some 150 TCR beta chains associated with cytomegalovirus. Because HLA typing was missing for some donors at each locus, association tests included only the typed subset. Across donors, most TCR sequences were observed very rarely, whereas some public TCRs were present in many individuals. At a false discovery rate of 0.05, a later analysis linked about 16,000 TCR beta sequences to specific HLA alleles. Sequencing depth was assumed to be roughly uniform across donors in the presence/absence analyses, though that assumption may not hold. In an earlier analysis of roughly 500 of the donors, most TCR beta V segments appeared in productive rearrangements about 87% or about 30% of the time, broadly matching IMGT annotations.

CDR1 and CDR2 are read off the germline V gene (reference sequence) as WNHNN and SYGVQD. V ends up 0 bases short and J 0 bases short, with an unmatched junction base count of 12. Including the terminal cysteine and phenylalanine, the CDR3 comprises 19 residues. Only CDR3 DNA is held: 57 bases, read in frame from base 1. In total, approximately 700 healthy bone marrow donors made up the cohort. All cohort members were sampled while nominally healthy, although unrecorded immune exposures were likely present. The donor tested CMV seronegative, placing the donor among the 350 to 400 seronegative members of the cohort. Each donor provided a peripheral blood sample, and peripheral blood mononuclear cells were used for TCR beta sequencing. The Qiagen DNeasy Blood Extraction Kit was used to extract genomic DNA from the blood cell samples. Library preparation used the immunoSEQ multiplex PCR assay. For the multiplex PCR, a mixture combining 60 forward primers for TCR Vbeta segments and 13 reverse primers for TCR Jbeta segments was used. The CDR3 region of rearranged TCR beta genes was amplified from genomic DNA by a multiplex PCR assay. On the Illumina HiSeq System, the amplified TCR beta libraries were sequenced as 87-base-pair reads. The paper's processing steps were these. In a later analysis, tens of millions of unique TCR beta chains were counted across the 666 repertoires, and approximately 11 million of these chains were shared by at least two donors. A nearest-neighbor algorithm error-corrected the raw reads and collapsed the reads into unique sequences, merging closely related sequences to remove PCR and sequencing errors. V, D and J gene segments were assigned by aligning CDR3 sequences to IMGT reference sequences. For a sequence to be retained, a match of at least six nucleotides to both a V gene segment and a J gene segment was required. A rearrangement counted as productive if the CDR3 had no stop codons and remained in frame with V and J, and every other rearrangement counted as non-productive. CDR3 was defined according to IMGT convention as the region running from the second conserved V-encoded cysteine to the conserved J-encoded phenylalanine. The earlier analysis of a few hundred of the donors excluded any sequence lacking an unambiguous match to a single V gene segment. An earlier analysis of a few hundred of the donors classified V segments as functional when productive rearrangements were above 56.7% and as segregating when the standard deviation between donors was above 5%. A statistical classification framework was built to diagnose cytomegalovirus status from the catalog of TCR beta chain sequences. V and J gene assignment, in a later analysis, came from comparing TCR nucleotide sequences with IMGT/GENE-DB human TR gene sequences. A later analysis assigned CDR3 sequences and most-parsimonious VDJ recombination scenarios with the TCRdist pipeline. In a later analysis, each TCR beta chain was defined by its CDR3 amino acid sequence together with its V-gene family, and reads lacking a unique V-gene family were excluded. In a later analysis, 550 to 650 highly shared, low-generation-probability nucleotide sequences were removed to address suspected cross-contamination and a sequencing artifact. A later analysis calculated a clonal expansion index for each public chain from normalized within-repertoire ranks of inferred template counts. In a later analysis, generation probabilities were computed with a VDJ recombination model fitted to out-of-frame rearrangements, and the resulting probabilities were checked against IGoR. A later analysis scored TCR-TCR, TCR-HLA and TCR-CMV co-occurrence with hypergeometric tests, applying a repertoire-size bias correction to TCR pairs. In a later analysis, false discovery rates were estimated by permuting HLA or CMV assignments 20 times. In a later analysis, co-occurring TCRs were grouped with DBSCAN, and TCRdist sequence similarity was added when clustering was performed within HLA-allele-positive subsets. Repertoires with fewer than 30,000 or more than 120,000 public chains were left out of co-occurrence clustering, as were five repertoires with anomalous nucleotide sharing. TCRdb limited this immuneACCESS table to in-frame rearrangements with V and J called. A share of clones is missing; checked studies link under half to unresolved V genes, and the rest is unexplained. V, J and clone size reflect that table, while D and trimming were determined from the DNA. The table for this sample records some 180,000 clones. The ten largest clones add up to almost 6.5% of the sample.

The V and J segments used are TRBV10-1 and TRBJ2-3; 7 bases in the middle match TRBD1. The sequencing sample was made of PBMCs. The TCR comes from a man aged 25-45 years in good health and CMV-seronegative. The CDR3: CASSESRGGGSGSTDTQYF. The nucleotide sequence is given as TGCGCCAGCAGTGAGTCGAGAGGGGGCGGCTCCGGGAGCACAGATACGCAGTATTTT.